The 25 T cell receptor beta chains presented below share a single source sample, sequenced in a study of T cell changes during pregnancy in multiple sclerosis. Sequenced by immunoSEQ multiplex PCR; TCRdb stores in-frame clones only, minus some. This table has roughly 40,000 clones, roughly nine tenths appearing once. The input for sequencing was CD4+ T cells from peripheral blood mononuclear cells, taken in the first trimester of pregnancy. Every receptor here comes from a female donor with multiple sclerosis, enrolled in a pregnancy study.

The chain links TRBV5-1 to TRBJ2-6; D is perhaps TRBD1 (6 bases). Germline assignment: CDR1 SGHRS and CDR2 YFSETQ. The CDR3 is 15 amino acids. The germline V and J ends were trimmed by 1 base and 2 bases, with 7 bases remaining between them. CDR3 sequence (DNA): TGCGCCAGCAGCTTGTCAGGGGCTGGGGCCAACGTCCTGACTTTC. Translated: CASSLSGAGANVLTF. Full variable domain (missing parts from reference TRBV5-1 and TRBJ2-6): KAGVTQTPRYLIKTRGQQVTLSCSPISGHRSVSWYQQTPGQGLQFLFEYFSETQRNKGNFPGRFSGRQFSNSRSEMNVSTLELGDSALYLCASSLSGAGANVLTFGAGSRLTVL.

The rearrangement uses TRBV9 and TRBJ2-7, with TRBD2 matching 8 bases. Germline CDR1 and CDR2: SGDLS and YYNGEE. V trimming: 5 bases; J trimming: 6 bases; junction bases outside the gene matches: 10. There are 14 residues in the CDR3. This chain's CDR3 is CASSMGLRGGEQYF. DNA of the CDR3: TGTGCCAGCAGTATGGGACTCCGGGGGGGCGAGCAGTACTTC.

This chain uses TRBV5-1 with TRBJ1-2; a weak D match, TRBD1 (5 bases). The CDR3 has 13 residues. Per the germline V gene, CDR1 is SGHRS and CDR2 is YFSETQ. The ends were cut back, 4 bases at V and 3 bases at J, with 10 bases in the middle. The CDR3 loop is CASSEAGHYGYTF. DNA of the CDR3: TGCGCCAGCAGCGAGGCAGGGCACTATGGCTACACCTTC.

The gene calls are TRBV5-6 and TRBJ1-2; D is perhaps TRBD1 (5 bases). This CDR3 region has 12 residues. V was pared by 2 bases and J by 7 bases, with 9 bases between. CDR1 and CDR2 from the germline V gene are SGHDT and YYEEEE. CDR3 amino acids: CASSLRGGGYTF. In nucleotides, the CDR3 is TGTGCCAGCAGCTTAAGGGGTGGTGGCTACACCTTC.

DNA of the CDR3: TGCGCCAGCAGCCAAGTAGCGAGCACAGATACGCAGTATTTT. Amino acids: CASSQVASTDTQYF. This sequence joins TRBV4-3 and TRBJ2-3; tentative D call: TRBD2 (5 bases). This CDR3 is 14 amino acids long. Germline V gives CDR1 LGHNA, CDR2 YSLEER. V was trimmed by 1 base and J by 0 bases, leaving 5 bases between them.

The V call is TRBV4-1, the J call TRBJ2-5; 7 bases line up with TRBD2. From germline, CDR1 is MGHRA and CDR2 YSYEKL. The CDR3 sequence is 14 residues long. V trimming: 5 bases; J trimming: 2 bases; junction bases outside the gene matches: 5. CDR3 DNA sequence: TGCGCCAGCAGCTTAACTAGCGAGCAAGAGACCCAGTACTTC. Translation gives CASSLTSEQETQYF.

The chain recombines TRBV14 with TRBJ2-1, with D possibly matching TRBD1 (5 bases). The germline V gene encodes CDR1 SGHDN and CDR2 FVKESK. The CDR3 extends over 15 amino acids. V gave up 4 bases and J gave up 7 bases, with 17 bases separating them. The CDR3 DNA reads TGTGCCAGCAGCCTCAGGGTAAAATCGATGAATGAGCAGTTCTTC. Residues: CASSLRVKSMNEQFF.

J is TRBJ1-5 and V is TRBV6-5; no clear D. Germline V gene lookup returns CDR1 MNHEY and CDR2 SVGAGI. V lost 6 bases to trimming and J lost 6 bases, with 15 bases between them. The CDR3 extends over 14 amino acids. CDR3 amino acids: CASSPLVAGQPQHF. The CDR3 region has the DNA TGTGCCAGCAGCCCCCTAGTAGCGGGTCAGCCCCAGCATTTT.

The DNA for the CDR3 is TGTGCCAGCAGTTCCCGGACTAGCGGGGGAGAGATTACGCAGTATTTT. Its protein is CASSSRTSGGEITQYF. The chain carries TRBV6-5 and TRBJ2-3; 13 bases match TRBD2. The CDR3 is 16 amino acids. Per the germline V gene, CDR1 is MNHEY and CDR2 is SVGAGI. V gave up 4 bases and J gave up 8 bases; unmatched junction bases: 9.

The chain uses TRBV6-1 and TRBJ1-4; D unresolved. Trimming cost V 4 bases and J 0 bases, with 12 bases left between them. The CDR3 runs 16 residues. Germline CDR1 reads MNHNS; CDR2 reads SASEGT. The CDR3 region is CASSVSNSATNEKLFF. The CDR3 bases are TGTGCCAGCAGTGTGTCGAACTCTGCAACTAATGAAAAACTGTTTTTT.

The chain employs TRBV13 and TRBJ1-6, with TRBD1 identical over 11 bases. Germline-derived CDR1 and CDR2 are PRHDT and FYEKMQ (reference sequence). CDR3 size: 15 residues. The V and J ends lost 5 bases and 9 bases, in that order; junction bases with no gene match: 6. CDR3 residues: CASSPLDRGLSPLHF. The DNA of the CDR3 is TGTGCCAGCAGCCCCTTGGACAGGGGGCTTTCACCCCTCCACTTT.

The genes are TRBV30 and TRBJ2-7; 7 bases align to TRBD2. The germline gives CDR1 GTSNPN, CDR2 SVGIG (reference sequence). V shed 3 bases and J 6 bases; nucleotides not matched to a gene: 17. CDR3 length equals 16 residues. The CDR3 DNA reads as TGTGCCTGGAGCCGTCGGATGGCGGGGGAAAGTAGCGAGCAGTACTTC. Translation gives CAWSRRMAGESSEQYF.

The chain employs TRBV6-1 and TRBJ1-4; D call uncertain. V lost 8 bases and J lost 7, with 14 bases in between. CDR1 and CDR2 (germline): MNHNS, SASEGT. The CDR3 extends over 13 amino acids. This CDR3 reads CASSRLLSEKLFF. The DNA of the CDR3 is TGTGCCAGCTCACGTCTGCTATCTGAAAAACTGTTTTTT.

The genes are TRBV19 and TRBJ1-2; TRBD1 matches at 11 bases. CDR1 LNHDA and CDR2 SQIVND come from the germline V gene (reference sequence). J lost 7 bases, V lost 6 bases, and 19 bases had no gene match. This CDR3 has 18 amino acids. The CDR3 DNA is TGTGCCAGTAGCATCCTCGCCCGGGACAGGGGGGTAAAAGCTGGCTACACCTTC. Translated: CASSILARDRGVKAGYTF.

The CDR3 nucleotides are TGTGCCAGCAGCCGCGGACAGCTCCAAGAGACCCAGTACTTC. This encodes CASSRGQLQETQYF. The chain employs TRBV5-4 and TRBJ2-5; D may be TRBD1 (6 bases). The CDR3 runs 14 residues. Trimming took off 4 bases at V and 1 base at J, with 11 bases between the two ends. Germline V gene sequence: CDR1 SGHNT, CDR2 YYREEE (reference sequence). The variable domain in full, with the rest retrieved from reference TRBV5-4 and TRBJ2-5, is ETGVTQSPTHLIKTRGQQVTLRCSSQSGHNTVSWYQQALGQGPQFIFQYYREEENGRGNFPPRFSGLQFPNYSSELNVNALELDDSALYLCASSRGQLQETQYFGPGTRLLVL.

The chain carries TRBV6-5 and TRBJ1-1, with D hard to call. This CDR3 has 15 amino acids. The V end lost 0 bases, the J end lost 0 bases, and 8 bases lay between the germline ends. Germline V gene data show CDR1 as MNHEY and CDR2 as SVGAGI. CDR3 in amino acids: CASSYSNRVNTEAFF. As DNA, the CDR3 is TGTGCCAGCAGTTACTCGAATCGGGTGAACACTGAAGCTTTCTTT.

V and J are TRBV11-3 and TRBJ2-5; 12 nucleotides align to TRBD1. J lost 9 bases, V lost 4 bases, and 6 bases had no gene match. Germline V gives CDR1 SGHNT, CDR2 YENEEA. The CDR3 consists of 14 residues. CDR3 DNA sequence: TGTGCCAGCAGCTCTCCGGGACAGGGGGCCTCCCAGTACTTC. Its protein is CASSSPGQGASQYF.

Only one count was recorded for this clone. The chain has TRBV5-1 and TRBJ2-1; no firm D call. CDR1 and CDR2 from the germline V gene are SGHRS and YFSETQ. V was trimmed by 4 bases and J by 6 bases, leaving 20 bases between them. This CDR3 contains 16 residues. The CDR3 sequence is CASSQVDPTLLNEQFF. The CDR3 nucleotides read TGCGCCAGCAGCCAGGTTGATCCAACTCTGCTCAATGAGCAGTTCTTC.

The chain combines TRBV2 with TRBJ1-4; 8 bases match TRBD1. With 5 bases clipped from V and 7 bases from J, the junction kept 9 bases outside the gene matches. The CDR3 runs to 15 residues. CDR1 SNHLY and CDR2 FYNNEI come from the germline V gene. Here the CDR3 reads CASSRQGQGGEKLFF. In nucleotides, the CDR3 is TGTGCCAGCAGTCGACAGGGGCAGGGCGGTGAAAAACTGTTTTTT.

The chain recombines TRBV6-5 with TRBJ2-7; D call uncertain. V was pared by 0 bases and J by 1 base, with 7 bases between. Per germline, CDR1 MNHEY and CDR2 SVGAGI. This CDR3 region has 14 residues. The CDR3 DNA follows: TGTGCCAGCAGTTACTCGCCAGTATCCTACGAGCAGTACTTC. As protein: CASSYSPVSYEQYF.

CDR3 protein: CASSPGGGTGWQPQHF. In DNA form, the CDR3 reads TGTGCCAGCAGCCCCGGGGGGGGGACAGGGTGGCAGCCCCAGCATTTT. The gene calls are TRBV7-2 and TRBJ1-5; 9 bases fit TRBD1. The V and J ends lost 5 bases and 7 bases, in that order; junction bases with no gene match: 12. CDR1 and CDR2 from the germline V gene are SGHTA and FQGNSA. The CDR3 runs to 16 residues.

DNA of the CDR3: TGTGCCAGCAGCGCGACAGTGACGAACACCGGGGAGCTGTTTTTT. It yields the protein CASSATVTNTGELFF. The rearrangement uses TRBV5-8 and TRBJ2-2, with a weak D call TRBD1 (5 bases). CDR3 length: 15 residues. The germline V and J ends were trimmed by 4 bases and 0 bases, with 10 bases remaining between them. Germline loops: CDR1 SGHTS, CDR2 YDEGEE.

CDR3 sequence (DNA): TGTGCCAGCAGCTTTGTCCCCGGAGGAAACACCGGGGAGCTGTTTTTT. Encoded protein: CASSFVPGGNTGELFF. This chain joins TRBV7-9 and TRBJ2-2, with D possibly being TRBD2 (5 bases). Germline V gene sequence: CDR1 SEHNR, CDR2 FQNEAQ (reference sequence). The CDR3 totals 16 residues. The V gene lost 3 bases and the J gene lost 2 bases, with 13 bases spanning the gap.

In DNA, the CDR3 is TGTGCCACCACTAAGACAGTCAGCACAGATACGCAGTATTTT. The encoded protein is CATTKTVSTDTQYF. The rearrangement uses TRBV7-2 and TRBJ2-3, with a tentative D call TRBD1 (5 bases). The CDR3 runs 14 residues. V was shortened by 10 bases and J by 0 bases, with 14 bases between the two germline ends. From germline, CDR1 is SGHTA and CDR2 FQGNSA.

This chain uses TRBV6-5 with TRBJ2-7, with 9 bases lining up with TRBD1. There are 15 residues in the CDR3. CDR1 MNHEY and CDR2 SVGAGI come from the germline V gene. After removal of 7 bases from V and 2 bases from J, the junction contained 9 bases not matched to a gene. CDR3 region: CASTESDRGPYEQYF. Here the CDR3 DNA reads TGTGCCAGCACCGAGTCGGACAGGGGACCCTACGAGCAGTACTTC.